These 9 T cell receptor beta chains originate from one sample sequenced in a study of T cells expressing NK-cell markers. TCRdb reprocessed the 5' RACE reads, keeping one entry per CDR3 protein, no DNA. This sample's clone table lists some 340,000 distinct CDR3 sequences. The sample consisted of blood T cells: a sorted CD56 or NKG2C T cell subset, CD4+ or CD8+ T cells, or bulk PBMC T cells (not recorded which). The receptors were gathered from a man between 18 and 69 years old in good health.

The genes are TRBV30 and TRBJ2-1; TCRdb's D gene call, TRBD1, goes unchecked for lack of DNA. CDR1 GTSNPN and CDR2 SVGIG come from the germline V gene (reference sequence). This CDR3 is 15 amino acids long. The CDR3 here is CAWSSGTGFYNEQFF.

The chain uses TRBV20-1 and TRBJ2-1; without DNA, the TCRdb call of TRBD1 cannot be checked. The CDR3 has 14 amino acids. Germline assignment: CDR1 DFQATT and CDR2 SNEGSKA (reference sequence). CDR3 in amino acids: CSASHRGLSHEQFF.

V gene TRBV5-1 combines with J gene TRBJ1-4; TCRdb's D call, TRBD1, is unchecked because there is no DNA. The CDR3 runs 16 residues. CDR1 is SGHRS, CDR2 YFSETQ, per germline. CDR3 sequence: CASSFTGSATNEKLFF.

The chain combines TRBV6-1 with TRBJ1-2; TCRdb's D gene call, TRBD1, goes unchecked for lack of DNA. The CDR3 extends over 14 amino acids. Looked up from germline, CDR1 is MNHNS and CDR2 is SASEGT. Here the CDR3 reads CATRPTGANYGYTF.

The chain employs TRBV6-5 and TRBJ1-1. Per germline, CDR1 MNHEY and CDR2 SVGAGI. This CDR3 comprises 13 residues. The CDR3 sequence: CASSLRDGLEAFF.

The chain couples TRBV5-8 to TRBJ2-1; checking the TCRdb D call of TRBD1 is not possible without DNA. Per the germline V gene, CDR1 is SGHTS and CDR2 is YDEGEE. This CDR3 spans 16 amino acids. CDR3 protein: CASSLGGYRASNEQFF.

The rearrangement uses TRBV5-5 and TRBJ1-5. The germline V gene encodes CDR1 SGHKS and CDR2 YYEKEE (reference sequence). The CDR3 runs to 13 residues. CDR3 in amino acids: CASSRKGDQPQHF.

V is TRBV7-2 and J is TRBJ2-1; TCRdb proposes TRBD2, but this gene call is untestable without DNA. This CDR3 spans 15 amino acids. Germline-derived CDR1 and CDR2 are SGHTA and FQGNSA. The CDR3 sequence is CASSLGLRSSGEQFF.

The chain joins TRBV5-5 to TRBJ2-7; TCRdb's D call of TRBD1 is untestable without DNA. The CDR3 has 13 amino acids. Germline V lookup: CDR1 SGHKS, CDR2 YYEKEE (reference sequence). CDR3 sequence reads: CASSRQDTYEQYF.